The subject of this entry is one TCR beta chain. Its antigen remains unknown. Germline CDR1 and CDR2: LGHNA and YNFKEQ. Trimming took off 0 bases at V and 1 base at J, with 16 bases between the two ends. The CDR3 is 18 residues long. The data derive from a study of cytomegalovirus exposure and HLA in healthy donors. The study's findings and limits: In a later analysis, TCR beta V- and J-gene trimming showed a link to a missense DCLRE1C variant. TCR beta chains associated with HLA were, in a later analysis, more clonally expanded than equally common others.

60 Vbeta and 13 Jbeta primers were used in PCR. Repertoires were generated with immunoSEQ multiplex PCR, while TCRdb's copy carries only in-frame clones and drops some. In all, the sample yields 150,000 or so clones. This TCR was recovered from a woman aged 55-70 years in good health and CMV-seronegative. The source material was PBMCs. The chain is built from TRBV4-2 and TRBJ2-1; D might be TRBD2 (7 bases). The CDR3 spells CASSQDLRGAKSYNEQFF. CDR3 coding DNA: TGTGCCAGCAGCCAAGATCTTCGGGGGGCGAAATCCTACAATGAGCAGTTCTTC.